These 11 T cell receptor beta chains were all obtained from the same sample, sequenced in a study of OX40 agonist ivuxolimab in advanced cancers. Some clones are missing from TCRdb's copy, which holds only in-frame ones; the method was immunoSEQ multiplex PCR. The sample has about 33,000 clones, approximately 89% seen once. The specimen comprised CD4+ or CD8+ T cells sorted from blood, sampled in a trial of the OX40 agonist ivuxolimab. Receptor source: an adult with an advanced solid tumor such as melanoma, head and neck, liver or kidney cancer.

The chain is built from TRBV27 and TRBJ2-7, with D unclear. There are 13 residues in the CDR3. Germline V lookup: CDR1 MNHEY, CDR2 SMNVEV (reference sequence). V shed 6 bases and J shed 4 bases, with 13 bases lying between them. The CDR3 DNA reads TGTGCCAGCAGCCTTTCGGGTGGTTACGAGCAGTACTTC. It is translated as CASSLSGGYEQYF.

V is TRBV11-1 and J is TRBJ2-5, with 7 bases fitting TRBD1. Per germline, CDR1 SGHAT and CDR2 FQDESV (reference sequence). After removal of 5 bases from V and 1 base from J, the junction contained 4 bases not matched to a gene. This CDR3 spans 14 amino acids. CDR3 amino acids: CASSPGTVQETQYF. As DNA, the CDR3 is TGTGCCAGCAGCCCCGGGACAGTCCAAGAGACCCAGTACTTC. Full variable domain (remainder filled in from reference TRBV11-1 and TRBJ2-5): EAEVAQSPRYKITEKSQAVAFWCDPISGHATLYWYRQILGQGPELLVQFQDESVVDDSQLPKDRFSAERLKGVDSTLKIQPAELGDSAMYLCASSPGTVQETQYFGPGTRLLVL.

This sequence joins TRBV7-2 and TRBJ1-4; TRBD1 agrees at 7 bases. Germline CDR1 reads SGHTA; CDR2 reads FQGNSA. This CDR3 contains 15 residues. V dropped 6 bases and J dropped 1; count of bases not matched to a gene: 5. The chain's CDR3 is CASSNYRGTNEKLFF. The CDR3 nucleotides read TGTGCCAGCAGTAACTACAGGGGAACTAATGAAAAACTGTTTTTT.

DNA for the CDR3: TGTGCCAGCAGCTCCCGGGACCTGAGCTCCTACGAGCAGTACTTC. This encodes CASSSRDLSSYEQYF. The rearrangement uses TRBV5-5 and TRBJ2-7; D is possibly TRBD1 or TRBD2 (5 bases each). The CDR3 is 15 residues long. The V and J ends lost 3 bases and 0 bases respectively, with 13 bases between them. CDR1 and CDR2 (germline): SGHKS, YYEKEE (reference sequence).

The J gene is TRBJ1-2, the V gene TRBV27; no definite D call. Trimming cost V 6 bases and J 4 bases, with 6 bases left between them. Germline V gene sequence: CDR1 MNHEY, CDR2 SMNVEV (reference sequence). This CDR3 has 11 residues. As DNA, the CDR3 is TGTGCCAGCAGAGATCGCTATGGCTACACCTTC. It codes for CASRDRYGYTF.

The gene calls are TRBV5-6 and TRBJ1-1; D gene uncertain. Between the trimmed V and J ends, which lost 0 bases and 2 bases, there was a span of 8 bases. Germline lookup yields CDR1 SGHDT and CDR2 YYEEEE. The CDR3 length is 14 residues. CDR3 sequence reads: CASSLVARNTEAFF. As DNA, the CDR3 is TGTGCCAGCAGCTTGGTAGCTAGAAACACTGAAGCTTTCTTT.

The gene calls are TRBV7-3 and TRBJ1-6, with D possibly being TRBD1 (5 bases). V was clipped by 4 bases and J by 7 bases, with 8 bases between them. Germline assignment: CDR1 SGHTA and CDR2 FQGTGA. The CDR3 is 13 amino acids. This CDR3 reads CASSWGDNSPLHF. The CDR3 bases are TGTGCCAGCAGCTGGGGGGACAATTCACCCCTCCACTTT. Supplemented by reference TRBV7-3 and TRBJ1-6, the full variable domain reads GAGVSQTPSNKVTEKGKYVELRCDPISGHTALYWYRQSLGQGPEFLIYFQGTGAADDSGLPNDRFFAVRPEGSVSTLKIQRTERGDSAVYLCASSWGDNSPLHFGNGTRLTVT.

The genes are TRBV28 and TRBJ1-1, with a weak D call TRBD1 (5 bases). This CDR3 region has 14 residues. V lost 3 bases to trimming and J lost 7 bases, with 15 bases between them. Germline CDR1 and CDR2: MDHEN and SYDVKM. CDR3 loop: CASSLPRVDSEAFF. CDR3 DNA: TGTGCCAGCAGTTTGCCGAGAGTCGACAGTGAAGCTTTCTTT.

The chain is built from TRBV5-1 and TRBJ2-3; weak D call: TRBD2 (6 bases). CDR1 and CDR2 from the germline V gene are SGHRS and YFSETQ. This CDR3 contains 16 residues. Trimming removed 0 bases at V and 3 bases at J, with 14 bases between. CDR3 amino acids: CASSLGGGVNTDTQYF. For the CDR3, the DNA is TGCGCCAGCAGCTTGGGCGGCGGGGTCAATACAGATACGCAGTATTTT.

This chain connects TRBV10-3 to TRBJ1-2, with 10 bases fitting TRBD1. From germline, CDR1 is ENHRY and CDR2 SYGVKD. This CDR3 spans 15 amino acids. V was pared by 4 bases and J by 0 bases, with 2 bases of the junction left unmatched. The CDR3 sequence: CAISGDRGTNYGYTF. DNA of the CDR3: TGTGCCATCAGTGGGGACAGGGGCACTAACTATGGCTACACCTTC.

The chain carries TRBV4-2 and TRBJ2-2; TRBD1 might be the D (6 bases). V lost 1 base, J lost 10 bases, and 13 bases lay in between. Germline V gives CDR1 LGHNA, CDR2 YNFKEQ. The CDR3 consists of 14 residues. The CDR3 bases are TGTGCCAGCAGCCAAGTTGGGACATTCGAGGAGCTGTTTTTT. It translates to CASSQVGTFEELFF.